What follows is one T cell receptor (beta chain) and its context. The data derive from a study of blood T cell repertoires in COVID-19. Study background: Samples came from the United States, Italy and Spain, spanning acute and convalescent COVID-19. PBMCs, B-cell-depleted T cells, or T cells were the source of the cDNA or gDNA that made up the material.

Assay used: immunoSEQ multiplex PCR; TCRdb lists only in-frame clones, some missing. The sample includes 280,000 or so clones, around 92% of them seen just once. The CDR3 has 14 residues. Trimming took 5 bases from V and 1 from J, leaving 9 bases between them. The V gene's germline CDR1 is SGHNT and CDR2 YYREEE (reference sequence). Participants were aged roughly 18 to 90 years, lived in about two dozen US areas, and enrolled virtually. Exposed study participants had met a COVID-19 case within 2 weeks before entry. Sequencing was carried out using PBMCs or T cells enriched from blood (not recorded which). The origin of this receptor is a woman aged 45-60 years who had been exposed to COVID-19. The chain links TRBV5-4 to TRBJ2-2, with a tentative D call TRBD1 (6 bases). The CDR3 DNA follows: TGTGCCAGCAGTTGGACAGAGAACACCGGGGAGCTGTTTTTT. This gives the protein CASSWTENTGELFF.